This TCR beta chain was captured in a study of ipilimumab plus nivolumab after autologous stem cell transplantation (dated by TCRdb to about 2021). Context from the whole study: The median number of doses that trial patients received was about five for ipilimumab and about eight for nivolumab. The DLBCL cohort included primary refractory and relapsed disease, with 18-month progression-free survival of approximately 83% and 30% respectively. Patients with high-risk diffuse large B cell lymphoma, mature T cell lymphoma, or multiple myeloma undergoing autologous transplant were enrolled in the trial. The intent-to-treat population of the trial consisted of some 40 patients.

A single count supports this clone. No antigen is known for it. No much larger clone is present one base from it, and per-base qualities are unavailable. Starting 14 to 28 days after the autologous transplant, patients began checkpoint therapy, which included ipilimumab at 1 mg/kg intravenously on day 1 of selected weeks. The nivolumab dose was 3 mg/kg intravenously, delivered on day 1 of weeks 1, 4, 7, 10, and every two weeks through week 26. This Phase Ib clinical trial tested ipilimumab plus nivolumab, a combined checkpoint inhibition, as consolidation after autologous stem cell transplantation. Via the germline V gene, CDR1 is SGHAT and CDR2 FQNNGV. V drops 0 bases and J drops 6 bases, leaving 6 bases in between. The CDR3 numbers 12 residues from cysteine through phenylalanine. The entry retains the CDR3 DNA only, 36 bases that are in frame from base 1. Libraries were built with the immunoSEQ multiplex PCR assay. TCRdb obtained this table from immuneACCESS and retained in-frame rearrangements with V and J assigned. These tables miss some clones; where compared with another copy, unresolved V genes account for less than half of the shortfall, and the remainder is unexplained. The sample data list roughly 17,000 clones, and 70% to 85% of these were observed just once. Jointly, the top ten make up under 40% of the sample.

What the work shows at the level of the full study, not this receptor alone: The authors stated that profiles of the T cell receptor repertoire, regulatory T cell phenotype and gut microbiota provided a biologic rationale for studying this approach further. The authors concluded that combined checkpoint inhibition appeared tolerable when used as consolidation after transplant.

Source: PBMCs, taken in a trial of ipilimumab plus nivolumab as post-transplant consolidation. This receptor was identified in a male donor with diffuse large B-cell lymphoma. In this chain, TRBV11-2 is recombined with TRBJ2-7; the D gene is not confidently resolved. The CDR3 region has the sequence CASSLDMSEQYF. In nucleotide form, the sequence is TGTGCCAGCAGCTTAGATATGAGCGAGCAGTACTTC.